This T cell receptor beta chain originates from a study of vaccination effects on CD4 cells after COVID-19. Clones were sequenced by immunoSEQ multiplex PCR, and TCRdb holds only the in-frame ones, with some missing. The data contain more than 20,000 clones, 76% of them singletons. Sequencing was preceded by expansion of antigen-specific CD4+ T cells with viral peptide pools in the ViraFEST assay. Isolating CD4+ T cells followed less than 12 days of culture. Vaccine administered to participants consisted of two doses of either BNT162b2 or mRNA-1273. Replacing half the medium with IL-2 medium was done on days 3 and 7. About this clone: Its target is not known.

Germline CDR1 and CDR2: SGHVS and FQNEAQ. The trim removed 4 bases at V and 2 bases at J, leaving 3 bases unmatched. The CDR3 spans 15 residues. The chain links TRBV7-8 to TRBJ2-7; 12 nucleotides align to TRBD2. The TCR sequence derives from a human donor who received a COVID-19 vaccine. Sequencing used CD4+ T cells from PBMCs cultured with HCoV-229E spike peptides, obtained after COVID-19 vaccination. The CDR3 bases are TGTGCCAGCAGCTCTAGCGGGGGGGCCGCCTACGAGCAGTACTTC. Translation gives CASSSSGGAAYEQYF.